At least ten counts were recorded for the clone carrying this TCR beta chain. The antigen is not known. These data originate in a study of glioma-infiltrating T cells. Whole-study findings and limits: Tissue-blood divergence was below expectation in non-neoplastic patients, above in gliomas. Only very few CDR3 sequences appeared in both tissue and blood.

TCR alpha and beta CDR3 regions were amplified from RNA using iRepertoire nested multiplex PCR. TCRdb redid the calling of the multiplex PCR reads with MiXCR, one entry per CDR3 protein. The profile shows about 110,000 distinct CDR3 sequences, about 25% of them singletons. CDR1 is SQVTM and CDR2 is ANQGSEA in the germline V gene. The V end was cut by 7 bases, the J end by 1 base, with 10 bases between. The CDR3 has 12 residues. The V and J genes are TRBV29-1 and TRBJ1-1; the D gene is possibly TRBD1 (5 bases). What was sequenced was glioma tissue, nonneoplastic brain tissue, or PBMCs (not recorded which). This receptor was identified in a human donor with low-grade glioma or glioblastoma, undergoing nonglioma brain surgery, or in good health (not recorded which). CDR3 nucleotide sequence: TGCAGCGCCCAGGGCCGGAACACTGAAGCTTTCTTT. Translating it yields CSAQGRNTEAFF.